This entry lists 2 T cell receptor beta chains sequenced from one sample in a study of blood T cell repertoires in COVID-19. The assay was immunoSEQ multiplex PCR, and TCRdb's table has in-frame clones only and misses some. The sample consists of 250,000 or so clones, around 88% of them appearing once. Sequences were obtained from peripheral blood. These receptors all stem from an elderly man with acute or convalescent COVID-19.

The V gene is TRBV6-6, the J gene TRBJ2-7, with a tentative D call TRBD1 (5 bases). Germline V gene lookup returns CDR1 MNHNY and CDR2 SVGAGI (reference sequence). The CDR3 covers 12 residues. V was cut by 2 bases and J by 6 bases, with 8 bases left in between. Written as DNA, the CDR3 is TGTGCCAGCAGTTACGGGGCATCCGAGCAGTACTTC. Translating gives CASSYGASEQYF.

The V gene is TRBV7-9, the J gene TRBJ2-7, with a possible D match to TRBD2 (6 bases). Between the trimmed V and J ends, which lost 6 bases and 7 bases, there was a span of 13 bases. Germline V gene lookup returns CDR1 SEHNR and CDR2 FQNEAQ (reference sequence). The CDR3 spans 12 residues. CDR3 bases: TGTGCCAGCAGTCGATTAGCGGAAGAGCAGTACTTC. This codes for CASSRLAEEQYF.